This T cell receptor (beta chain) was sequenced for a study of blood T cell repertoires in COVID-19. J lost 13 bases, V lost 2 bases, and 5 bases had no gene match. CDR3 length equals 13 residues. Germline CDR1 is SGHTA and CDR2 is FQGTGA. Clones were read by immunoSEQ multiplex PCR, and TCRdb kept only the in-frame ones, dropping some. The sample carries under 100,000 clones, over 75% recorded once. The clonotype originates from a woman older than 75 with COVID-19, enrolled during active disease. V and J are TRBV7-3 and TRBJ2-1; TRBD2 agrees at 10 bases. The sample was peripheral blood. As DNA, the CDR3 is TGTGCCAGCAGCTTACTTAGCGGGGGGCTCCAGTTCTTC. Protein: CASSLLSGGLQFF.